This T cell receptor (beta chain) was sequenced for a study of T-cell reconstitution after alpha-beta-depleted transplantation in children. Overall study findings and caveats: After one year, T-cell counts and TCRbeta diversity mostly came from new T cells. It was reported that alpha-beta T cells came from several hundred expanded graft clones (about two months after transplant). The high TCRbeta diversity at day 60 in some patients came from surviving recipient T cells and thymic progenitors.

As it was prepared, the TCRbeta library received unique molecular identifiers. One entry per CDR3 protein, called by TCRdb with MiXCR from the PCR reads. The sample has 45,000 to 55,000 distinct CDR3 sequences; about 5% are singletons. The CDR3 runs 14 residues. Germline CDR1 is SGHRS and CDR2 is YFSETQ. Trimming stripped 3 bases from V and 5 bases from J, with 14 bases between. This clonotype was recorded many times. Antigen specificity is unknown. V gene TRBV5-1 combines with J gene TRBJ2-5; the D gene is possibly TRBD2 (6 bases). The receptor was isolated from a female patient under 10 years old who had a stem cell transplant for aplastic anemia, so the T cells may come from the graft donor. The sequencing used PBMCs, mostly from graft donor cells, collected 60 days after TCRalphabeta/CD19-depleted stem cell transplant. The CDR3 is CASSSGGKWETQYF. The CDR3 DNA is TGCGCCAGCAGCTCGGGCGGGAAGTGGGAGACCCAGTACTTC.